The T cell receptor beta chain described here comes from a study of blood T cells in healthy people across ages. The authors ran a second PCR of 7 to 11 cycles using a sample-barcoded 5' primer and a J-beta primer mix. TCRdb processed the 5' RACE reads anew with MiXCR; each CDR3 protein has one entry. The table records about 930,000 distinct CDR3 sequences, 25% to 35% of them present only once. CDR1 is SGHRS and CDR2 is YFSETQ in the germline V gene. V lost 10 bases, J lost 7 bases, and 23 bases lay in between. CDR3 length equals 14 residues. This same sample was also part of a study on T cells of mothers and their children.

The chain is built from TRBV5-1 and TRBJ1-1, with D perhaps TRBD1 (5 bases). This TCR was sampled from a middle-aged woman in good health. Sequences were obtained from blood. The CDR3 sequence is CACKPGGVGDEAFF. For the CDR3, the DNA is TGCGCCTGCAAACCTGGGGGAGTCGGGGATGAAGCTTTCTTT.